The 6 T cell receptor beta chains below were found in one sample sequenced in a study of T cells in localized non-small cell lung cancer. Clones were sequenced by immunoSEQ multiplex PCR, and TCRdb holds only the in-frame ones, with some missing. The table shows over a thousand clones, with 15% to 20% occurring only once. The sample in question was normal lung tissue next to the tumor, obtained before any cancer treatment. The receptor source for this set is a male donor aged 60 or over with stage I lung adenocarcinoma.

The chain combines TRBV28 with TRBJ1-2, with a possible D match to TRBD1 (5 bases). CDR1 and CDR2 from the germline V gene are MDHEN and SYDVKM. Trimming removed 4 bases at V and 8 bases at J, with 11 bases between. This CDR3 spans 12 amino acids. CDR3 amino acids: CASSSWGRGYTF. In DNA form, the CDR3 reads TGTGCCAGCAGTTCCTGGGGCCGGGGCTACACCTTC.

V usage is TRBV19 and J usage is TRBJ1-5; 8 bases fit TRBD1. CDR1 and CDR2 (germline): LNHDA, SQIVND (reference sequence). Trimming took 4 bases from V and 8 from J; bases not matched to a gene: 10. The CDR3 has 15 amino acids. The CDR3 DNA reads as TGTGCCAGTAGTAATGCATGGCAGGGGGCAGAGCCCCAGCATTTT. It codes for CASSNAWQGAEPQHF.

This clone is large. The chain employs TRBV11-3 and TRBJ2-7; a possible D gene is TRBD1 (6 bases). Germline V gives CDR1 SGHNT, CDR2 YENEEA. There are 14 residues in the CDR3. V was pared by 5 bases and J by 1 base, with 12 bases between. Written as DNA, the CDR3 is TGTGCCAGCAGCCCAGACAGGACTTCCTACGAGCAGTACTTC. Translating gives CASSPDRTSYEQYF.

This sequence joins TRBV25-1 and TRBJ1-1, with a tentative D call TRBD1 (5 bases). Trimming took 4 bases from V and 4 from J, leaving 13 bases between them. Per the germline V gene, CDR1 is MGHDK and CDR2 is SYGVNS. The CDR3 is made up of 14 amino acids. The CDR3 reads CASSGMGRATEAFF. The CDR3 nucleotides are TGTGCCAGCAGTGGCATGGGGCGAGCCACTGAAGCTTTCTTT.

This sequence joins TRBV19 and TRBJ1-5; D unresolved. CDR1 and CDR2 from the germline V gene are LNHDA and SQIVND (reference sequence). Trimming removed 10 bases from V and 5 bases from J, with 24 bases in between. This CDR3 region has 16 residues. Here the CDR3 DNA reads TGTGCCACCAAACGGGGAGGTGCGGGCGGTTATCAGCCCCAGCATTTT. Translating gives CATKRGGAGGYQPQHF.

By its share, this clone is hyperexpanded. The chain has TRBV11-3 and TRBJ1-1; D uncertain. V lost 5 bases to trimming and J lost 4 bases, with 14 bases between them. This CDR3 has 14 amino acids. Germline CDR1 and CDR2: SGHNT and YENEEA. The CDR3 protein is CASSVVGSVTEAFF. The DNA for the CDR3 is TGTGCCAGCAGCGTTGTCGGGTCGGTCACTGAAGCTTTCTTT. Full variable domain (outside the CDR3, taken from reference TRBV11-3 and TRBJ1-1): EAGVVQSPRYKIIEKKQPVAFWCNPISGHNTLYWYLQNLGQGPELLIRYENEEAVDDSQLPKDRFSAERLKGVDSTLKIQPAELGDSAVYLCASSVVGSVTEAFFGQGTRLTVV.